This T cell receptor beta chain was identified during a study of cytomegalovirus exposure and HLA in healthy donors. Study summary: Early on, a data release was issued that held approximately 92 million unique TCRs from HLA-typed donors. Whole-study results and caveats: Relative to equally common others, HLA-associated TCR beta chains showed greater clonal expansion in a later analysis. Later genetic work tied a missense DCLRE1C variant to beta-chain V and J trimming. Donors belonging to an Asian-associated ancestry cluster reportedly showed fewer N-insertions in productive TCRs than the roughly 700-donor mean, according to what a later analysis found.

Points on this clone: Its matching antigen is unknown.

13 Jbeta primers and 60 Vbeta primers were used for the PCR. Clones were read by immunoSEQ multiplex PCR, and TCRdb kept only the in-frame ones, dropping some. The sample includes about 190,000 clones, roughly 77% seen only once; the top ten take approximately 1.4%. The sample taken for sequencing was PBMCs. This TCR was sampled from a woman aged 45-65 years in good health and CMV-seronegative.

DNA for the CDR3: TGTGCCTGGAGTGCCTACTCTACTGGAAACACCATATATTTT. Residues: CAWSAYSTGNTIYF. The rearrangement joins TRBV30 to TRBJ1-3; D is unclear. Germline-derived CDR1 and CDR2 are GTSNPN and SVGIG (reference sequence). Trimming took off 1 base at V and 2 bases at J, with 9 bases between the two ends. The CDR3 length is 14 residues.